These 8 T cell receptor beta chains originate from one sample sequenced in a study of regulatory T cells in long-lasting Graves disease. Stated time point: newly diagnosed GD, antithyroid drugs for less than 3 months. There was RNA extracted from PBMCs, and the TCR library was made from it. iRepertoire HTBI primers and Arm-PCR of CDR3 regions built TCR beta libraries. Each CDR3 protein gets one entry after TCRdb re-called the multiplex PCR reads with MiXCR. Here the sample spans 400,000 to 500,000 distinct CDR3 sequences, over 12% being singletons. The same specimen was also included in a second study, on T cells in Graves' hyperthyroidism and ophthalmopathy.

The sample consisted of peripheral blood mononuclear cells (PBMCs), taken at new diagnosis, from a patient treated with antithyroid drugs. These receptors all stem from a woman in her forties with Graves disease.

CDR3 nucleotides: TGCAGTGCTGTCGCTGGACTAGCCTCTATCTACAATGAGCAGTTCTTC. Residues: CSAVAGLASIYNEQFF. This sequence joins TRBV20-1 and TRBJ2-1, with 8 bases aligning to TRBD2. CDR1 and CDR2 (germline): DFQATT, SNEGSKA (reference sequence). The CDR3 consists of 16 residues. J lost 3 bases, V lost 5 bases, and 12 bases had no gene match.

This clonotype was seen many times. V and J are TRBV27 and TRBJ2-1, with D possibly TRBD2 on 5 matching bases. V was cut by 6 bases and J by 3 bases, with 15 bases left in between. CDR1 and CDR2 from the germline V gene are MNHEY and SMNVEV (reference sequence). This CDR3 has 15 amino acids. The CDR3 is CASSPFSGSYNEQFF. The CDR3 nucleotides read TGTGCCAGCAGCCCTTTCTCGGGGAGCTACAATGAGCAGTTCTTC.

A few counts support this clonotype. This chain connects TRBV7-8 to TRBJ2-1; tentatively, D is TRBD1 (6 bases). With 1 base removed from V and 3 bases from J, the gap between germline ends came to 13 bases. Germline CDR1 reads SGHVS; CDR2 reads FQNEAQ. The CDR3 contains 16 residues. The DNA of the CDR3 is TGTGCCAGCAGCTTAGATACAGGGCGTGTCTACAATGAGCAGTTCTTC. Protein: CASSLDTGRVYNEQFF.

The rearrangement joins TRBV20-1 to TRBJ2-4; D call uncertain. The CDR3 contains 12 residues. The ends were cut back, 4 bases at V and 3 bases at J, with 7 bases in the middle. Germline V CDR1 and CDR2: DFQATT, SNEGSKA (reference sequence). Here the CDR3 reads CSAIPRKNIQYF. As DNA, the CDR3 is TGCAGTGCTATACCCCGCAAAAACATTCAGTACTTC.

Turning to this clonotype: Given a much more abundant clone one base away, this may be a read error. The rearrangement joins TRBV11-2 to TRBJ2-7; 7 bases fit TRBD1. The CDR3 length is 14 residues. The germline CDR1 and CDR2 sequences are SGHAT and FQNNGV. As DNA, the CDR3 is TGTGCCGGCAGCTTCGGACAGGCCTCCTACGAGCAGTACTTC. Protein product: CAGSFGQASYEQYF.

This clonotype came up a few times. The chain recombines TRBV9 with TRBJ2-5; 7 bases are a match to TRBD2. The CDR3 loop spans 15 amino acids. The V and J ends lost 3 bases and 4 bases, in that order; junction bases with no gene match: 9. From germline, CDR1 is SGDLS and CDR2 YYNGEE. The DNA of the CDR3 is TGTGCCAGCAGCGCCATAGTGGGGAGGGGAGAGACCCAGTACTTC. Amino acid sequence: CASSAIVGRGETQYF.

This clonotype was detected ten times or more. This chain links TRBV20-1 with TRBJ1-2; possible D gene TRBD1, 5 bases. Germline CDR1 reads DFQATT; CDR2 reads SNEGSKA (reference sequence). The CDR3 covers 15 residues. With 2 bases removed from V and 2 bases from J, the gap between germline ends came to 15 bases. CDR3 sequence: CSARPTGTENYGYTF. For the CDR3, the DNA is TGCAGTGCTAGACCCACGGGGACTGAGAACTATGGCTACACCTTC.

This clonotype showed up many times. V usage is TRBV28 and J usage is TRBJ2-2, with 14 bases that match TRBD2. This CDR3 is 20 amino acids long. The V and J ends lost 8 bases and 0 bases, in that order; junction bases with no gene match: 14. The germline V gene has CDR1 MDHEN and CDR2 SYDVKM. CDR3 amino acids: CASFPYWTSGRITNTGELFF. The DNA of the CDR3 is TGTGCCAGCTTCCCTTACTGGACTAGCGGGAGGATCACGAACACCGGGGAGCTGTTTTTT.